This T cell receptor (beta chain) was captured by sequencing in a study of T-cell reconstitution after alpha-beta-depleted transplantation in children. The TCRbeta library incorporated unique molecular identifiers. MiXCR, applied by TCRdb to the PCR reads, yields one record per CDR3 protein. The sample has approximately 400,000 distinct CDR3 sequences, roughly 11% seen once. The V and J ends lost 1 base and 8 bases, in that order; junction bases with no gene match: 8. Germline CDR1 reads MGHDK; CDR2 reads SYGVNS. The CDR3 consists of 15 residues. This receptor was obtained from a human donor who donated a stem cell graft to a child with acute myeloid leukemia. Sequencing used PBMCs from the stem cell graft donor, obtained from the stem cell graft. The gene calls are TRBV25-1 and TRBJ1-3, with 7 bases aligning to TRBD1. The CDR3 reads CASSESQGGEDTIYF. The CDR3 DNA reads TGTGCCAGCAGTGAATCCCAGGGGGGTGAAGACACCATATATTTT.